One and the same sample provided the 14 T cell receptor beta chains below, sequenced in a study of tumor-infiltrating lymphocytes in oesophageal squamous cell carcinoma. MiXCR, run by TCRdb on the PCR reads, gives a single entry per CDR3 protein. The sample lists around 12,000 distinct CDR3 sequences; 50% to 60% were seen once. Sequenced sample: esophageal tumor tissue. These receptors originate from a female donor with esophageal squamous cell carcinoma.

The chain uses TRBV6-2 or TRBV6-3 and TRBJ2-1; D uncertain. The DNA matches TRBJ2-5 better at its end, which makes the J call doubtful. Per germline, CDR1 MNHEY and CDR2 SVGEGT. This CDR3 is 13 amino acids long. This chain's CDR3 is CASSLSLGETQYF. The CDR3, as DNA: TGTGCCAGCAGCCTAAGCTTAGGCGAGACCCAGTACTTC.

In this sample, this clonotype turned up many times. A read error may be the cause here, since a much bigger clone is one base away. The rearrangement joins TRBV12-3 or TRBV12-4 to TRBJ2-5; TRBD1 might be the D (5 bases). V dropped 5 bases and J dropped 11 bases, with 27 bases sitting between them. This CDR3 has 16 residues. The CDR3 DNA sequence: TGTGCCAGCAGTCTTAGCCTTTCAGGGAAGGGCAATGAGCAGTACTTC. The encoded protein is CASSLSLSGKGNEQYF.

This clonotype was observed a few times. In nucleotides, the CDR3 is TGTGCCAGCAGTTTTCAGACAGACAATGAGCAGTTCTTC. Translating gives CASSFQTDNEQFF. The chain couples TRBV12-3 or TRBV12-4 to TRBJ2-1; possible D gene TRBD1, 5 bases. The CDR3 contains 13 residues. V dropped 3 bases and J dropped 5 bases, with 8 bases sitting between them.

The rearrangement joins TRBV7-3 to TRBJ1-1, with a tentative D call TRBD1 (5 bases). This CDR3 has 14 amino acids. Per the germline V gene, CDR1 is SGHTA and CDR2 is FQGTGA. The germline V and J ends were trimmed by 3 bases and 4 bases, with 12 bases remaining between them. The CDR3 sequence is CASSFNWGGTEAFF. The CDR3 DNA is TGTGCCAGCAGCTTCAACTGGGGGGGCACTGAAGCTTTCTTT.

The J gene is TRBJ1-2, the V gene TRBV7-2; weak D call: TRBD1 (5 bases). This CDR3 has 14 amino acids. Germline CDR1 SGHTA, CDR2 FQGNSA. The germline V and J ends were trimmed by 6 bases and 4 bases, with 15 bases remaining between them. CDR3 DNA sequence: TGTGCCAGCAGTCGAGGGACGGAGAGCTATGGCTACACCTTC. Translated, it gives CASSRGTESYGYTF.

This clonotype was observed a handful of times. The chain is built from TRBV5-1 and TRBJ2-7; D remains unclear. There are 15 residues in the CDR3. Trimming pared 0 bases from V and 0 bases from J, leaving 10 bases between. Germline CDR1 SGHRS, CDR2 YFSETQ. The CDR3: CASSLDTESSYEQYF. The CDR3 DNA follows: TGCGCCAGCAGCTTGGACACGGAGAGCTCCTACGAGCAGTACTTC. The whole variable domain, remainder taken from reference TRBV5-1 and TRBJ2-7, is KAGVTQTPRYLIKTRGQQVTLSCSPISGHRSVSWYQQTPGQGLQFLFEYFSETQRNKGNFPGRFSGRQFSNSRSEMNVSTLELGDSALYLCASSLDTESSYEQYFGPGTRLTVT.

This clonotype was observed many times. As the CDR3 is not closed by the conserved phenylalanine or tryptophan, this likely results from a read error. The limits of the CDR3 on the DNA are not certain, so only TCRdb's listed CDR3 is given. The chain carries TRBV7-9 and TRBJ2-1; the table's TRBD2 call for D was not verified on the DNA. The CDR3 adds up to 10 amino acids, both ends counted. The germline CDR1 and CDR2 sequences are SEHNR and FQNEAQ (reference sequence). The CDR3: CASSLDRASG.

The chain joins TRBV7-2 to TRBJ2-3; D is ambiguous. The V and J ends lost 1 base and 2 bases respectively, with 4 bases between them. Germline V gene sequence: CDR1 SGHTA, CDR2 FQGNSA. This CDR3 has 13 residues. Here the CDR3 reads CASSLENTDTQYF. Written as DNA, the CDR3 is TGTGCCAGCAGCTTAGAGAACACAGATACGCAGTATTTT.

Worth noting for this clonotype: The missing conserved phenylalanine or tryptophan at the end of this CDR3 makes a read error likely. Because the CDR3's place on the DNA is in doubt, the DNA is left out and the CDR3 is given as listed by TCRdb. The V and J genes are TRBV7-3 and TRBJ2-5; TRBD2, the table's D call, was not compared with the DNA. CDR1 SGHTA and CDR2 FQGTGA come from the germline V gene. The CDR3 has 17 residues if both end residues are counted. CDR3 protein: CASSSGRDLHNEQFFGA.

As concerns this clonotype: The CDR3 does not end in the conserved phenylalanine or tryptophan, so this is likely a read error. It is unclear where the CDR3 begins or ends on the DNA, so no DNA is shown, and the CDR3 is as TCRdb lists it. The rearrangement uses TRBV7-6 and TRBJ2-3; the table assigns TRBD1, which was not confirmed against the DNA. The V gene's germline CDR1 is SGHVS and CDR2 FNYEAQ. The CDR3 has 18 amino acids, counting both end residues. CDR3 in amino acids: CASSRLGQLTYNEQFFGQ.

This clonotype appeared a few times. The genes are TRBV7-4 and TRBJ1-1; D not certain. Per germline, CDR1 SGHVT and CDR2 SQSDAQ. The CDR3 covers 13 residues. The V gene lost 5 bases and the J gene lost 5 bases, with 12 bases spanning the gap. The CDR3 sequence is CASSPEVGTEAFF. The CDR3 coding sequence is TGTGCCAGCAGCCCTGAAGTTGGGACTGAAGCTTTCTTT.

The chain is built from TRBV2 and TRBJ2-3; 10 nucleotides line up with TRBD1. The germline CDR1 and CDR2 sequences are SNHLY and FYNNEI. V lost 6 bases and J lost 1; bases outside the gene matches: 4. CDR3 length: 15 amino acids. The CDR3 loop reads CASSRDRGRTDTQYF. Written as DNA, the CDR3 is TGTGCCAGCAGCAGAGACAGGGGGCGCACAGATACGCAGTATTTT.

The chain couples TRBV6-1 to TRBJ1-1; D gene ambiguous. Germline V gene data show CDR1 as MNHNS and CDR2 as SASEGT. The V gene lost 6 bases and the J gene lost 1 base, with 3 bases spanning the gap. This CDR3 spans 11 amino acids. The CDR3 nucleotides are TGTGCCAGCAGGAAGAACACTGAAGCTTTCTTT. Protein product: CASRKNTEAFF.

The V call is TRBV2, the J call TRBJ1-1; TRBD1 matches at 7 bases. Germline assignment: CDR1 SNHLY and CDR2 FYNNEI. The CDR3 length is 13 residues. Trimming removed 6 bases from V and 11 bases from J; junction bases left unmatched: 12. The CDR3 region is CASSRTGTAAAFF. CDR3 in DNA: TGTGCCAGCAGCCGGACAGGCACGGCCGCGGCTTTCTTT.